Shown below are 32 T cell receptor beta chains from a single sample sequenced in a study of CD8 T cells in Susac syndrome. Reverse transcription of about 0.5 to 1 ug RNA used random hexamers. TCRdb reprocessed the immunoSEQ multiplex PCR reads via MiXCR and lists one record per CDR3 protein. The sample holds around 150,000 distinct CDR3 sequences, about 93% seen once. The sequenced sample consisted of CD4+ T cells from PBMCs. These receptors all come from a human donor in good health.

Notes on this clonotype: The junction departs from germline at one end; a sequencing error may be responsible. The V call is TRBV7-9, the J call TRBJ2-7; D might be TRBD1 (6 bases). The CDR3 loop spans 13 amino acids. Per the germline V gene, CDR1 is SEHNR and CDR2 is FQNEAQ (reference sequence). Written as DNA, the CDR3 is TGTGCCGGCCTCAGGCAGGGGTCCTCCGAGCAGTACTTC. It encodes CAGLRQGSSEQYF.

The V gene is TRBV12-3 or TRBV12-4, the J gene TRBJ1-5; D is unresolved. CDR3 length: 14 residues. Trimming removed 6 bases from V and 1 base from J, with 10 bases in between. The CDR3 DNA reads as TGTGCCAGCAGCACAGCGGAGAGCAATCAGCCCCAGCATTTT. This gives the protein CASSTAESNQPQHF.

This clonotype was seen only a few times. V gene TRBV25-1 combines with J gene TRBJ2-7; D gene uncertain. V was cut by 4 bases and J by 3 bases, with 4 bases left in between. The CDR3 contains 11 residues. Germline CDR1 MGHDK, CDR2 SYGVNS. The CDR3 is CASSGFYEQYF. Written as DNA, the CDR3 is TGTGCCAGCAGTGGATTCTACGAGCAGTACTTC.

This chain connects TRBV4-2 to TRBJ2-5; TRBD1 matches at 10 bases. With 4 bases clipped from V and 5 bases from J, the junction kept 7 bases outside the gene matches. This CDR3 is 15 amino acids long. The germline gives CDR1 LGHNA, CDR2 YNFKEQ. CDR3 in amino acids: CASSRGQGRRETQYF. The CDR3 DNA is TGTGCCAGCAGCCGGGGACAGGGGCGCAGGGAGACCCAGTACTTC.

V gene TRBV10-3 combines with J gene TRBJ1-1; D remains unclear. Germline values: CDR1 ENHRY, CDR2 SYGVKD. V was trimmed by 6 bases and J by 5 bases, leaving 10 bases between them. CDR3 length equals 12 residues. The CDR3 bases are TGTGCCATCAGCGGACGGAGGACTGAAGCTTTCTTT. Translation gives CAISGRRTEAFF.

V gene TRBV3-1 combines with J gene TRBJ1-6, with D maybe TRBD1 (5 bases). The V gene's germline CDR1 is LGHDT and CDR2 YNNKEL (reference sequence). This CDR3 contains 15 residues. V lost 1 base, J lost 10 bases, and 14 bases lay in between. CDR3 loop: CASSQGWGEDSPLHF. CDR3 DNA sequence: TGTGCCAGCAGCCAAGGCTGGGGGGAGGACTCACCCCTCCACTTT.

The V and J genes are TRBV24-1 and TRBJ1-1, with D possibly being TRBD1 (5 bases). Germline-derived CDR1 and CDR2 are KGHDR and SFDVKD. The V gene lost 5 bases and the J gene lost 12 bases, with 18 bases spanning the gap. The CDR3 loop spans 13 amino acids. This CDR3 reads CATSAEGRSPSFF. CDR3 coding DNA: TGTGCCACCAGTGCGGAGGGACGCTCCCCTTCTTTCTTT.

The genes are TRBV5-1 and TRBJ2-7, with D perhaps TRBD1 (5 bases). The V gene lost 3 bases and the J gene lost 7 bases, with 20 bases spanning the gap. The CDR3 is 15 residues long. Germline CDR1 reads SGHRS; CDR2 reads YFSETQ. The CDR3, as DNA: TGCGCCAGCAGCTGGGGCGAAATCGCCGAAGGGGAGCAGTACTTC. Translating it yields CASSWGEIAEGEQYF.

The chain couples TRBV23-1 to TRBJ1-5; 8 nucleotides line up with TRBD1. TRBV23-1 is labeled an ORF, and its function is uncertain. This CDR3 spans 17 amino acids. Germline trimming cut 0 bases from V and 4 bases from J; bases unmatched to any gene: 8. CDR3 sequence: CASSQSRRGHWNQPQHF. CDR3 DNA: TGCGCCAGCAGTCAATCCCGCAGGGGGCATTGGAATCAGCCCCAGCATTTT.

The rearrangement links TRBV12-3 or TRBV12-4 to TRBJ2-6; D uncertain. V was pared by 6 bases and J by 1 base, with 4 bases between. The CDR3 is made up of 13 amino acids. The CDR3 loop is CASRFSGANVLTF. DNA of the CDR3: TGTGCCAGCAGGTTTTCTGGGGCCAACGTCCTGACTTTC.

The V and J genes are TRBV7-9 and TRBJ2-4; 10 nucleotides align to TRBD2. The CDR3 is 19 amino acids. After removal of 1 base from V and 0 bases from J, the junction contained 9 bases not matched to a gene. Germline-derived CDR1 and CDR2 are SEHNR and FQNEAQ (reference sequence). The CDR3 here is CASSLGRLAGELAKNIQYF. The CDR3 DNA reads as TGTGCCAGCAGCTTAGGTAGGCTAGCGGGGGAGCTAGCCAAAAACATTCAGTACTTC.

The chain couples TRBV9 to TRBJ1-2; D gene ambiguous. Per the germline V gene, CDR1 is SGDLS and CDR2 is YYNGEE. The CDR3 is 15 amino acids. The germline V and J ends were trimmed by 0 bases and 8 bases, with 17 bases remaining between them. The CDR3 sequence: CASSVDHGPGSGYTF. Here the CDR3 DNA reads TGTGCCAGCAGCGTAGACCACGGACCCGGGAGCGGCTACACCTTC.

The V call is TRBV20-1, the J call TRBJ2-3; 7 bases align to TRBD2. The CDR3 runs to 16 residues. The germline V gene has CDR1 DFQATT and CDR2 SNEGSKA (reference sequence). The V and J ends lost 0 bases and 1 base, in that order; junction bases with no gene match: 7. The CDR3 region is CSARDGGSAGTDTQYF. CDR3 coding DNA: TGCAGTGCTAGAGACGGGGGGTCCGCTGGCACAGATACGCAGTATTTT.

This chain connects TRBV18 to TRBJ2-7; 8 bases align to TRBD1. This CDR3 has 17 residues. J was trimmed by 0 bases and V by 3 bases; bases with no gene match: 10. CDR1 and CDR2 (germline): KGHSH, LQKENI. CDR3 nucleotide sequence: TGTGCCAGCTCACCGGACCTCGGACAGGGTAGCTCCTACGAGCAGTACTTC. Protein product: CASSPDLGQGSSYEQYF.

V usage is TRBV7-9 and J usage is TRBJ2-5; D is ambiguous. V shed 4 bases and J shed 5 bases, with 8 bases lying between them. The CDR3 contains 12 residues. Per the germline V gene, CDR1 is SEHNR and CDR2 is FQNEAQ (reference sequence). CDR3 region: CASSWSAETQYF. In DNA form, the CDR3 reads TGTGCCAGCAGCTGGTCCGCCGAGACCCAGTACTTC.

The rearrangement joins TRBV2 to TRBJ2-7; D gene uncertain. The germline V gene has CDR1 SNHLY and CDR2 FYNNEI. There are 13 residues in the CDR3. The ends were cut back, 4 bases at V and 0 bases at J, with 7 bases in the middle. The CDR3: CASSGHSSYEQYF. In nucleotides, the CDR3 is TGTGCCAGCAGTGGTCATAGCTCCTACGAGCAGTACTTC.

The J gene is TRBJ1-5, the V gene TRBV21-1; the D call of TRBD1 is as the table states it, not checked on the DNA. TRBV21-1 is noted as a pseudogene. The CDR3 runs to 17 residues. Here the CDR3 reads CASSFITGDLCNQPQHF. The DNA of the CDR3 is TGTGCCAGCAGCTTTATTACAGGGGACCTCTGCAATCAGCCCCAGCATTTT.

CDR3 DNA sequence: TGTGCCTGGAGTCCCCCCGGGACATTGAATTCACCCCTCCACTTT. Translated: CAWSPPGTLNSPLHF. The rearrangement uses TRBV30 and TRBJ1-6; the D gene is possibly TRBD1 (6 bases). The CDR3 has 15 amino acids. Germline CDR1 and CDR2: GTSNPN and SVGIG (reference sequence). The germline V and J ends were trimmed by 2 bases and 7 bases, with 15 bases remaining between them.

J is TRBJ1-5 and V is TRBV4-2, with D maybe TRBD1 (5 bases). Trimming took 3 bases from V and 3 from J, leaving 12 bases between them. Germline V CDR1 and CDR2: LGHNA, YNFKEQ. The CDR3 sequence is 15 residues long. The CDR3 DNA is TGTGCCAGCAGCCATGCGGGACGCAACAATCAGCCCCAGCATTTT. Its translation: CASSHAGRNNQPQHF.

The table lists this clonotype with a few counts. The gene calls are TRBV6-1 and TRBJ2-1; 7 bases align to TRBD2. This CDR3 has 15 residues. Looked up from germline, CDR1 is MNHNS and CDR2 is SASEGT. V lost 6 bases, J lost 4 bases, and 9 bases stayed unmatched. The CDR3 loop is CASSDGSSGYNEQFF. CDR3 coding DNA: TGTGCCAGCAGCGATGGGTCTAGCGGATACAATGAGCAGTTCTTC.

This clonotype came up a few times. The junction shows a germline mismatch at one end, possibly a read error. The rearrangement links TRBV5-1 to TRBJ1-1; maybe TRBD1 (5 bases). The CDR3 is 12 amino acids. Germline CDR1 reads SGHRS; CDR2 reads YFSETQ. In DNA form, the CDR3 reads TGTGCCAGCAGCTTCCAGGGCACTGAAGCTTTCTTT. Translating gives CASSFQGTEAFF.

This chain joins TRBV15 and TRBJ1-5; D is unresolved. Germline values: CDR1 LNHNV, CDR2 YYDKDF (reference sequence). V dropped 7 bases and J dropped 2 bases, with 15 bases sitting between them. This CDR3 is built from 15 residues. CDR3 DNA sequence: TGTGCCACCACCCCAGGAGGGCCCCGCAATCAGCCCCAGCATTTT. Its translation is CATTPGGPRNQPQHF.

The chain uses TRBV20-1 and TRBJ2-5, with 7 bases that match TRBD1. Germline V gene data show CDR1 as DFQATT and CDR2 as SNEGSKA (reference sequence). The V and J ends lost 5 bases and 1 base, in that order; junction bases with no gene match: 7. The CDR3 consists of 14 residues. DNA for the CDR3: TGCAGTGCTCACGACCACAGGGGCCAAGAGACCCAGTACTTC. Its protein product is CSAHDHRGQETQYF.

The V call is TRBV3-1, the J call TRBJ2-1; 8 bases agree with TRBD2. Germline CDR1 reads LGHDT; CDR2 reads YNNKEL (reference sequence). This CDR3 is 18 amino acids long. The V gene end was trimmed by 2 bases and the J gene end by 4 bases; junction bases not matched to a gene: 13. CDR3 sequence: CASSQRRGASNSYNEQFF. In nucleotides, the CDR3 is TGTGCCAGCAGCCAAAGGCGGGGGGCGAGTAATAGTTACAATGAGCAGTTCTTC.

This chain uses TRBV4-3 with TRBJ2-1; D gene unclear. From germline, CDR1 is LGHNA and CDR2 YSLEER. The CDR3 totals 15 residues. The V gene lost 1 base and the J gene lost 8 bases, with 15 bases spanning the gap. The CDR3 sequence: CASSQVVGSVDEQFF. In DNA, the CDR3 is TGCGCCAGCAGCCAAGTGGTGGGCAGTGTCGATGAGCAGTTCTTC.

This sequence joins TRBV29-1 and TRBJ1-5; a weak D match, TRBD1 (5 bases). The V and J ends lost 4 bases and 7 bases respectively, with 14 bases between them. This CDR3 comprises 13 residues. CDR1 SQVTM and CDR2 ANQGSEA come from the germline V gene. For the CDR3, the DNA is TGCAGCGTTGGAGAGGGACTGGGGCAGCCCCAGCATTTT. Its translation: CSVGEGLGQPQHF.

This clonotype was picked up one time. This sequence joins TRBV10-3 and TRBJ2-2; no clear D gene. V lost 3 bases to trimming and J lost 0 bases, with 5 bases between them. The germline CDR1 and CDR2 sequences are ENHRY and SYGVKD. The CDR3 has 14 residues. The CDR3 sequence: CAISEDTNTGELFF. The CDR3 DNA sequence: TGTGCCATCAGTGAAGACACGAACACCGGGGAGCTGTTTTTT.

The chain joins TRBV18 to TRBJ2-7; D possibly uses TRBD1 or TRBD2 (5 bases each). V was shortened by 6 bases and J by 3 bases, with 12 bases between the two germline ends. The CDR3 has 13 amino acids. The germline CDR1 and CDR2 sequences are KGHSH and LQKENI. The CDR3: CASSQSGGYEQYF. The CDR3 DNA follows: TGTGCCAGCTCCCAGAGTGGGGGCTACGAGCAGTACTTC.

The chain carries TRBV5-1 and TRBJ2-6; no firm D call. This CDR3 has 15 amino acids. The germline V gene has CDR1 SGHRS and CDR2 YFSETQ. The V gene lost 4 bases and the J gene lost 2 bases, with 10 bases spanning the gap. The CDR3 protein is CASSPTGPGANVLTF. CDR3 coding DNA: TGCGCCAGCAGCCCGACTGGACCTGGGGCCAACGTCCTGACTTTC.

The gene calls are TRBV6-5 and TRBJ1-1; 7 positions match TRBD1. This CDR3 comprises 13 residues. With 6 bases clipped from V and 4 bases from J, the junction kept 5 bases outside the gene matches. CDR1 is MNHEY and CDR2 is SVGAGI in the germline V gene. The CDR3 coding sequence is TGTGCCAGCAGCGGGGGGGACAGCACTGAAGCTTTCTTT. Translated: CASSGGDSTEAFF.

The chain uses TRBV5-1 and TRBJ1-1, with D perhaps matching TRBD1 (6 bases). V was shortened by 6 bases and J by 1 base, with 13 bases between the two germline ends. Germline CDR1 is SGHRS and CDR2 is YFSETQ. This CDR3 contains 14 residues. In DNA, the CDR3 is TGCGCCAGCATGGGGGCCCCGGCGAACACTGAAGCTTTCTTT. Translation gives CASMGAPANTEAFF. The full variable domain, rest sourced from reference TRBV5-1 and TRBJ1-1, is KAGVTQTPRYLIKTRGQQVTLSCSPISGHRSVSWYQQTPGQGLQFLFEYFSETQRNKGNFPGRFSGRQFSNSRSEMNVSTLELGDSALYLCASMGAPANTEAFFGQGTRLTVV.

The J gene is TRBJ2-7, the V gene TRBV7-9; the D is unclear. V lost 3 bases and J lost 4, with 10 bases in between. The germline gives CDR1 SEHNR, CDR2 FQNEAQ (reference sequence). The length of the CDR3 is 13 residues. CDR3 in DNA: TGTGCCAGCAGCTTGGTTTACGGTTACGAGCAGTACTTC. Encoded protein: CASSLVYGYEQYF.